This TCR beta chain was sequenced in a study of blood T cells in healthy people across ages. With a J-beta primer mix and a sample-barcoded 5' primer, a second PCR ran 7 to 11 cycles. TCRdb used MiXCR to reprocess the 5' RACE reads, holding one entry per CDR3 protein. The table includes more than 1,000,000 distinct CDR3 sequences, 25% detected once. This CDR3 comprises 13 residues. V was clipped by 0 bases and J by 6 bases, with 9 bases between them. The germline V gene has CDR1 LGHNA and CDR2 YNFKEQ. The sample also formed part of further work on T cells of mothers and their children.

This sequence was found in a girl aged 2 to 10 in good health. Source material: blood. The V call is TRBV4-2, the J call TRBJ2-7; D possibly corresponds to TRBD2 (5 bases). CDR3 DNA sequence: TGTGCCAGCAGCCAAGATCGACTACGCGAGCAGTACTTC. It translates to CASSQDRLREQYF.